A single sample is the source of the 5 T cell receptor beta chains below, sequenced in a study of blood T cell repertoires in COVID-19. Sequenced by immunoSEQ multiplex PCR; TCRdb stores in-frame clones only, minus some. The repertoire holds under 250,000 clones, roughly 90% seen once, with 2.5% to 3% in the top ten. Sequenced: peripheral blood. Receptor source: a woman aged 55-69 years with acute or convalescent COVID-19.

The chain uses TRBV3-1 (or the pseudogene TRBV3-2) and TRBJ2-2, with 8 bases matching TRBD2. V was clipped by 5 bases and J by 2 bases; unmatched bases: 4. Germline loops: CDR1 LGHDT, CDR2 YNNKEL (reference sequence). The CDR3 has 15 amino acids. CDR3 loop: CASSSGTRNTGELFF. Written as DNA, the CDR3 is TGTGCCAGCAGCTCCGGGACTAGAAACACCGGGGAGCTGTTTTTT.

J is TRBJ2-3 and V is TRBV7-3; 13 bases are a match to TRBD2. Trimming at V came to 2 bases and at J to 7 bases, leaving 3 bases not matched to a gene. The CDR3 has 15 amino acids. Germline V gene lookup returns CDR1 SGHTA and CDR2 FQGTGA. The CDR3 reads CASSLGLAGENTQYF. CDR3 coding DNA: TGTGCCAGCAGCTTAGGACTAGCGGGGGAAAATACGCAGTATTTT.

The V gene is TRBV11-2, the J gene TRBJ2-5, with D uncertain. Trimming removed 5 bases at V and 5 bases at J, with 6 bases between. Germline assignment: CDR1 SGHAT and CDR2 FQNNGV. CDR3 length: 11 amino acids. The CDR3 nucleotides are TGTGCCAGCAGCCCCAGGGAGACCCAGTACTTC. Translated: CASSPRETQYF.

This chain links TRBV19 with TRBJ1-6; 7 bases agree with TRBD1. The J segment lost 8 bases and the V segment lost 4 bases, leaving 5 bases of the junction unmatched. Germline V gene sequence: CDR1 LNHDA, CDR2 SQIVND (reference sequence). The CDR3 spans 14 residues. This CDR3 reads CASSTNQGDSPLHF. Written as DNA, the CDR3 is TGTGCCAGTAGTACTAACCAGGGGGATTCACCCCTCCACTTT.

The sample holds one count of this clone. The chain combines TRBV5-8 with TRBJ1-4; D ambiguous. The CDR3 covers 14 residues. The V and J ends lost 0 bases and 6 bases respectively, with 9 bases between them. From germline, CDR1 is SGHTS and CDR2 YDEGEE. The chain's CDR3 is CASSLGRRDEKLFF. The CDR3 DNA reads TGTGCCAGCAGCTTGGGGCGGAGGGATGAAAAACTGTTTTTT.